One sample yielded the 26 T cell receptor beta chains listed below, sequenced in a study of shared clonotypes between healthy human individuals. Method: immunoSEQ multiplex PCR; TCRdb's copy keeps in-frame clones and lacks some. The repertoire holds over a million clones, with around 97% as singletons. Specimen: naive CD4+ T cells sorted from blood. The subset was: CD45RA+ positively selected. These receptors were obtained from a man aged 30-40 years in good health.

The chain employs TRBV7-2 and TRBJ1-2; D gene uncertain. The length of the CDR3 is 16 residues. CDR1 and CDR2 from the germline V gene are SGHTA and FQGNSA. Trimming removed 1 base from V and 6 bases from J, with 18 bases in between. The CDR3 region is CASSLGSAPPSHGYTF. The CDR3 DNA is TGTGCCAGCAGCTTAGGGTCGGCCCCACCAAGTCATGGCTACACCTTC. Supplemented by reference TRBV7-2 and TRBJ1-2, the full variable domain reads GAGVSQSPSNKVTEKGKDVELRCDPISGHTALYWYRQSLGQGLEFLIYFQGNSAPDKSGLPSDRFSAERTGGSVSTLTIQRTQQEDSAVYLCASSLGSAPPSHGYTFGSGTRLTVV.

The chain has TRBV5-5 and TRBJ2-7; no firm D call. Trimming took 6 bases from V and 3 from J, leaving 16 bases between them. CDR1 SGHKS and CDR2 YYEKEE come from the germline V gene (reference sequence). The CDR3 contains 14 residues. As DNA, the CDR3 is TGTGCCAGCACCCTAAGTGCAGGTGTCTACGAGCAGTACTTC. Its translation: CASTLSAGVYEQYF.

The CDR3 DNA sequence: TGTGCCAGCAGCCCTCGAACAGGAACCTACAATGAGCAGTTCTTC. This sequence encodes CASSPRTGTYNEQFF. V is TRBV5-4 and J is TRBJ2-1; TRBD1 might be the D (5 bases). Germline CDR1 and CDR2: SGHNT and YYREEE (reference sequence). Trimming took off 4 bases at V and 2 bases at J, with 13 bases between the two ends. The CDR3 is 15 residues long.

The chain has TRBV30 and TRBJ1-5, with 7 positions matching TRBD1. V lost 5 bases to trimming and J lost 4 bases; unmatched junction nucleotides: 8. From germline, CDR1 is GTSNPN and CDR2 SVGIG (reference sequence). This CDR3 comprises 14 residues. The DNA of the CDR3 is TGTGCCTGGGGAGACAGGGTTCGGAATCAGCCCCAGCATTTT. It codes for CAWGDRVRNQPQHF.

The J gene is TRBJ2-1, the V gene TRBV6-6, with D perhaps matching TRBD2 (5 bases). Germline values: CDR1 MNHNY, CDR2 SVGAGI (reference sequence). V lost 7 bases, J lost 5 bases, and 21 bases lay in between. This CDR3 has 16 residues. As DNA, the CDR3 is TGTGCCAGCACCGGCGGCCGGGGTAGAGGCCACAATGAGCAGTTCTTC. Translated, it gives CASTGGRGRGHNEQFF.

The chain joins TRBV15 to TRBJ2-2; D possibly corresponds to TRBD2 (6 bases). V shed 0 bases and J shed 6 bases, with 14 bases lying between them. The CDR3 contains 16 residues. Germline CDR1 and CDR2: LNHNV and YYDKDF (reference sequence). The CDR3: CATSREVRREAGELFF. In DNA, the CDR3 is TGTGCCACCAGCAGAGAGGTTCGCAGGGAGGCCGGGGAGCTGTTTTTT.

J is TRBJ2-6 and V is TRBV19; the match to TRBD1 covers 8 bases. From germline, CDR1 is LNHDA and CDR2 SQIVND (reference sequence). Trimming cost V 4 bases and J 3 bases; bases outside gene matches: 8. CDR3 length: 17 amino acids. CDR3 bases: TGTGCCAGTAGTAGCCTGACAGGGGTGGATGGGGCCAACGTCCTGACTTTC. Translation: CASSSLTGVDGANVLTF. The full variable domain, rest sourced from reference TRBV19 and TRBJ2-6, is DGGITQSPKYLFRKEGQNVTLSCEQNLNHDAMYWYRQDPGQGLRLIYYSQIVNDFQKGDIAEGYSVSREKKESFPLTVTSAQKNPTAFYLCASSSLTGVDGANVLTFGAGSRLTVL.

This sequence joins TRBV6-1 and TRBJ1-2; D unclear. Germline V gene lookup returns CDR1 MNHNS and CDR2 SASEGT. V lost 8 bases to trimming and J lost 3 bases, with 10 bases between them. The CDR3 covers 12 residues. In DNA, the CDR3 is TGTGCCAGCGTAATGAAGGACTATGGCTACACCTTC. Translating it yields CASVMKDYGYTF.

Regarding this clone: Within the sample, other DNA sequences also encode this same CDR3. The chain employs TRBV18 and TRBJ2-1; TRBD2 aligns across 13 bases. Germline loops: CDR1 KGHSH, CDR2 LQKENI. After removal of 2 bases from V and 0 bases from J, the junction contained 4 bases not matched to a gene. The CDR3 sequence is 18 residues long. The CDR3 coding sequence is TGTGCCAGCTCACCAAGGACTAGCGGGAGTTCCTCCTACAATGAGCAGTTCTTC. It codes for CASSPRTSGSSSYNEQFF.

The rearrangement uses TRBV4-1 and TRBJ2-5; TRBD2 matches at 12 bases. Germline assignment: CDR1 MGHRA and CDR2 YSYEKL. V shed 1 base and J 4 bases; nucleotides not matched to a gene: 13. CDR3 length equals 19 residues. This chain's CDR3 is CASSQAGLAGRPRGETQYF. The DNA for the CDR3 is TGCGCCAGCAGCCAAGCAGGACTAGCGGGACGACCCCGCGGAGAGACCCAGTACTTC.

The V call is TRBV25-1, the J call TRBJ1-5; D call uncertain. V was trimmed by 3 bases and J by 2 bases, leaving 8 bases between them. The germline V gene encodes CDR1 MGHDK and CDR2 SYGVNS. The CDR3 is made up of 14 amino acids. The CDR3 region has the DNA TGTGCCAGCAGTGACAGTAGCGGCAATCAGCCCCAGCATTTT. Amino acid sequence: CASSDSSGNQPQHF.

The chain joins TRBV27 to TRBJ2-3; D perhaps matches TRBD2 (6 bases). Trimming cost V 8 bases and J 0 bases, with 12 bases left between them. Per germline, CDR1 MNHEY and CDR2 SMNVEV (reference sequence). The CDR3 runs 14 residues. DNA for the CDR3: TGTGCCAGCGGCAGGGACTCCAGCACAGATACGCAGTATTTT. It yields the protein CASGRDSSTDTQYF.

The chain has TRBV5-5 and TRBJ1-4, with D tentatively TRBD1 (5 bases). V was clipped by 0 bases and J by 3 bases, with 12 bases between them. This CDR3 spans 16 amino acids. Germline V CDR1 and CDR2: SGHKS, YYEKEE (reference sequence). CDR3 coding DNA: TGTGCCAGCAGCTTGGCCGTGGGACGGCCTAATGAAAAACTGTTTTTT. Its translation is CASSLAVGRPNEKLFF.

The rearrangement links TRBV7-2 to TRBJ2-1; 8 bases agree with TRBD1. The germline V gene encodes CDR1 SGHTA and CDR2 FQGNSA. J gave up 7 bases and V 7 bases, and 12 bases lay outside the gene matches. The CDR3 is made up of 15 amino acids. CDR3 in amino acids: CASIPRWTGRNEQFF. CDR3 DNA sequence: TGTGCCAGCATCCCCCGCTGGACAGGGCGTAATGAGCAGTTCTTC.

This clone was counted a single time. J is TRBJ2-6 and V is TRBV9; perhaps D is TRBD1 or TRBD2 (5 bases each). The CDR3 is made up of 17 amino acids. V was pared by 2 bases and J by 0 bases, with 12 bases between. CDR1 is SGDLS, CDR2 YYNGEE, per germline. The CDR3 DNA is TGTGCCAGCAGCGTGGTTCTTGGGGGCTCTGGGGCCAACGTCCTGACTTTC. This translates into CASSVVLGGSGANVLTF.

This clone has a single count. The rearrangement links TRBV6-1 to TRBJ2-7; D ambiguous. The CDR3 is made up of 13 amino acids. The V and J ends lost 11 bases and 5 bases respectively, with 19 bases between them. The germline V gene has CDR1 MNHNS and CDR2 SASEGT. Written as DNA, the CDR3 is TGTGCCGCGATTGATGGGTTGCGCGACGAGCAGTACTTC. Translation gives CAAIDGLRDEQYF.

The gene calls are TRBV27 and TRBJ2-7, with TRBD2 identical over 8 bases. CDR1 and CDR2 from the germline V gene are MNHEY and SMNVEV (reference sequence). The CDR3 is 15 amino acids. The V gene end was trimmed by 4 bases and the J gene end by 6 bases; junction bases not matched to a gene: 11. The CDR3 bases are TGTGCCAGCAGTTCCGCCCTTACGGGAGGGCTCGAGCAGTACTTC. It encodes CASSSALTGGLEQYF.

V gene TRBV28 combines with J gene TRBJ1-3; D unclear. The germline V gene encodes CDR1 MDHEN and CDR2 SYDVKM. Trimming took off 4 bases at V and 1 base at J, with 5 bases between the two ends. This CDR3 is built from 13 residues. The CDR3 region has the DNA TGTGCCAGCAGTTCGAATTCTGGAAACACCATATATTTT. This encodes CASSSNSGNTIYF.

J is TRBJ2-1 and V is TRBV5-4, with a possible D match to TRBD1 (6 bases). This CDR3 is built from 15 residues. Per the germline V gene, CDR1 is SGHNT and CDR2 is YYREEE (reference sequence). The ends were cut back, 4 bases at V and 6 bases at J, with 17 bases in the middle. The CDR3 reads CASSLWGPVRNEQFF. The DNA of the CDR3 is TGTGCCAGCAGCCTATGGGGGCCGGTGCGCAATGAGCAGTTCTTC.

The rearrangement uses TRBV6-4 and TRBJ1-1; D unclear. The CDR3 loop spans 13 amino acids. V lost 2 bases and J lost 11, with 15 bases in between. Germline assignment: CDR1 MRHNA and CDR2 SNTAGT. The CDR3 DNA sequence: TGTGCCAGCAGTGACCGGCCCAGCTCCTCGGCTTTCTTT. This encodes CASSDRPSSSAFF.

The rearrangement links TRBV18 to TRBJ2-5; no clear D. V lost 3 bases to trimming and J lost 5 bases, with 16 bases between them. Germline CDR1 reads KGHSH; CDR2 reads LQKENI. The CDR3 is 15 amino acids. The CDR3 DNA follows: TGTGCCAGCTCACCTAGTCGGACCTCATTGGAGACCCAGTACTTC. It is translated as CASSPSRTSLETQYF.

The rearrangement joins TRBV15 to TRBJ2-3; the D is unclear. CDR1 LNHNV and CDR2 YYDKDF come from the germline V gene (reference sequence). Trimming pared 0 bases from V and 0 bases from J, leaving 19 bases between. This CDR3 contains 19 residues. The CDR3 region is CATSRDSPEADSSTDTQYF. CDR3 nucleotides: TGTGCCACCAGCAGAGATAGTCCAGAGGCTGACTCTAGCACAGATACGCAGTATTTT. Full variable domain (missing parts from reference TRBV15 and TRBJ2-3): DAMVIQNPRYQVTQFGKPVTLSCSQTLNHNVMYWYQQKSSQAPKLLFHYYDKDFNNEADTPDNFQSRRPNTSFCFLDIRSPGLGDTAMYLCATSRDSPEADSSTDTQYFGPGTRLTVL.

The chain is built from TRBV19 and TRBJ2-7, with 7 bases matching TRBD2. The CDR3 totals 17 residues. Trimming at V came to 2 bases and at J to 0 bases, leaving 10 bases not matched to a gene. The germline gives CDR1 LNHDA, CDR2 SQIVND (reference sequence). The CDR3, as DNA: TGTGCCAGTAGTATAAACTCGGGACTATCCCCCTCCTACGAGCAGTACTTC. It specifies CASSINSGLSPSYEQYF.

This chain joins TRBV6-1 and TRBJ2-3, with D hard to call. CDR1 is MNHNS and CDR2 is SASEGT in the germline V gene. The CDR3 is made up of 14 amino acids. Trimming pared 7 bases from V and 2 bases from J, leaving 13 bases between. The CDR3 spells CASTSRGPTDTQYF. The CDR3 coding sequence is TGTGCCAGCACCTCTCGTGGTCCCACAGATACGCAGTATTTT.

The rearrangement links TRBV4-1 to TRBJ2-6; no reliable D call. The CDR3 extends over 18 amino acids. V lost 1 base to trimming and J lost 0 bases, with 13 bases between them. In germline, CDR1 is MGHRA, CDR2 YSYEKL. CDR3 bases: TGCGCCAGCAGCCAAGCGACCAAGACACTCTCTGGGGCCAACGTCCTGACTTTC. Residues: CASSQATKTLSGANVLTF.

The V gene is TRBV10-1, the J gene TRBJ1-1; D is unresolved. This CDR3 spans 13 amino acids. Trimming removed 3 bases at V and 0 bases at J, with 5 bases between. The germline CDR1 and CDR2 sequences are WNHNN and SYGVQD (reference sequence). The CDR3: CASSEEMNTEAFF. Here the CDR3 DNA reads TGCGCCAGCAGTGAAGAGATGAACACTGAAGCTTTCTTT.